This TCR beta chain is drawn from a study of blood T cell repertoires in COVID-19 (dated by TCRdb to the early 2020s). Regarding the study in general: Samples from collaborators originated in the United States, Italy and Spain and spanned both the acute and convalescent phases of COVID-19. The repertoires were made available in a free public database intended to serve as a resource for research on the immune response to SARS-CoV-2. Sample metadata almost always included a de-identified subject ID, COVID-19 status, age in years and sex. Where available, HLA class I and class II types were taken from metadata supplied by the sample provider and were not determined by assay-based typing. The material from the prospective study consisted of cDNA or gDNA derived from T cells, B-cell-depleted T cells, or PBMCs. Deeply sampled blood TCRbeta repertoires from subjects exposed to, actively infected with, or recovered from COVID-19 were included in the dataset. Samples were obtained from the ongoing ImmuneRACE study (first 160 participants) and from 1,200 or so subjects provided by 6 global collaborators. Study-wide conclusions, independent of this receptor: The amount of clinical and demographic metadata varied by source and participant and was provided uncurated.

V is reduced by 7 bases and J by 2 bases, leaving a spacing of 15 bases between them. In the germline V gene, CDR1 corresponds to MDHEN and CDR2 to SYDVKM. CDR3 length: 16 amino acids, cysteine to phenylalanine. Only the CDR3 DNA stays, 48 bases, in frame from base 1. As to this clone: Its antigen is unknown. Per-nucleotide qualities are absent, and no much larger clonotype sits a single base away.

TCRbeta CDR3 regions were amplified from genomic DNA by means of the immunoSEQ Assay, a bias-controlled multiplex PCR. On the study's bioinformatics: The number of nucleated cells in each sample was estimated from the amplification of reference gene primers within the assay. Sequence reads were collapsed and filtered to measure the absolute abundance of every unique TCRbeta CDR3 rearrangement. Productive Simpson clonality was computed per sample as the square root of Simpson's diversity index over productive rearrangements. In TCRdb, the immuneACCESS table is reduced to in-frame sequences with V and J assigned. These tables do not hold every clone; where another copy was compared, an unresolved V gene accounts for under half, and the others remain unexplained. V and J calls plus clone size are reproduced from that table; the DNA served to infer D and trimming. The sample includes under 50,000 clones, with roughly 84% observed a single time. 4.2% of the sample lies in the top ten.

Each collaborating institution followed its own protocols to collect whole blood in K2EDTA tubes. For TCRbeta analysis, collaborator samples were shipped as frozen whole blood, as isolated PBMCs, or as DNA extracted from either sample type. What was sequenced was peripheral blood. The sequence came from a woman between 65 and 79 years old with acute or convalescent COVID-19. Recombination joined TRBV28 with TRBJ2-6; TRBD2 could be the D gene, as 5 bases match. CDR3 loop: CASTLSGSPGANVLTF. The DNA sequence is as follows: TGTGCCAGCACCCTGTCGGGGTCGCCTGGGGCCAACGTCCTGACTTTC.